Presented here are 8 T cell receptor beta chains from one specimen sequenced in a study of cytomegalovirus exposure and HLA in healthy donors. PCR amplification relied on 60 Vbeta primers (plus 13 Jbeta primers). Here immunoSEQ multiplex PCR was the method, and the copy in TCRdb shows in-frame clones only, minus some. The table lists 100,000 or so clones, under 85% of them singletons. Input material: PBMCs. The source is a man aged 18 to 30 in good health and CMV-seronegative.

This clone appeared once. The gene calls are TRBV28 and TRBJ1-1, with TRBD1 identical over 7 bases. V trimming: 9 bases; J trimming: 0 bases; junction bases outside the gene matches: 4. This CDR3 spans 13 amino acids. Germline V CDR1 and CDR2: MDHEN, SYDVKM. This CDR3 reads CASPGQLNTEAFF. In nucleotides, the CDR3 is TGTGCCAGTCCGGGACAGCTGAACACTGAAGCTTTCTTT.

This rearrangement joins TRBV6-5 to TRBJ1-1; 11 bases align to TRBD1. This CDR3 is built from 15 residues. CDR1 and CDR2 (germline): MNHEY, SVGAGI. Trimming cost V 5 bases and J 4 bases; bases outside gene matches: 6. CDR3 nucleotide sequence: TGTGCCAGCAGTCCCCGGGACAGGGGGATCACTGAAGCTTTCTTT. Translated: CASSPRDRGITEAFF.

The J gene is TRBJ2-3, the V gene TRBV5-5; 7 bases are a match to TRBD1. The CDR3 spans 17 residues. The V gene end was trimmed by 3 bases and the J gene end by 0 bases; junction bases not matched to a gene: 10. Per the germline V gene, CDR1 is SGHKS and CDR2 is YYEKEE (reference sequence). The CDR3 spells CASSSPRGPSSTDTQYF. CDR3 DNA sequence: TGTGCCAGCAGCTCTCCTAGGGGGCCGTCTAGCACAGATACGCAGTATTTT.

This chain uses TRBV4-3 with TRBJ2-7, with a possible D match to TRBD1 (6 bases). The CDR3 contains 13 residues. Trimming took off 0 bases at V and 7 bases at J, with 10 bases between the two ends. Germline V CDR1 and CDR2: LGHNA, YSLEER. The CDR3 DNA reads TGCGCCAGCAGCCAAGAGGGGGCCGGGGAGCAGTACTTC. Translation: CASSQEGAGEQYF.

The chain employs TRBV6-6 and TRBJ1-1; 8 bases are shared with TRBD1. From germline, CDR1 is MNHNY and CDR2 SVGAGI (reference sequence). This CDR3 spans 13 amino acids. Trimming cost V 4 bases and J 5 bases; bases outside gene matches: 3. In DNA form, the CDR3 reads TGTGCCAGCAGTTGGACAGGGAGAACTGAAGCTTTCTTT. Translation: CASSWTGRTEAFF.

The rearrangement uses TRBV27 and TRBJ1-5; 7 nucleotides align to TRBD1. CDR1 MNHEY and CDR2 SMNVEV come from the germline V gene (reference sequence). The J segment lost 7 bases and the V segment lost 3 bases, leaving 6 bases of the junction unmatched. CDR3 length: 14 amino acids. CDR3 sequence: CASSFTGADQPQHF. CDR3 nucleotide sequence: TGTGCCAGCAGTTTTACAGGGGCGGACCAGCCCCAGCATTTT.

The chain couples TRBV5-1 to TRBJ2-7; 10 bases line up with TRBD2. The length of the CDR3 is 16 residues. The V and J ends lost 4 bases and 0 bases, in that order; junction bases with no gene match: 7. Germline CDR1 SGHRS, CDR2 YFSETQ. The CDR3 DNA reads TGCGCCAGCAGCGCTAGACTAGCGGGCAGCTCCTACGAGCAGTACTTC. This translates into CASSARLAGSSYEQYF.

The chain couples TRBV18 to TRBJ2-1, with 8 bases aligning to TRBD2. The V segment lost 0 bases and the J segment 6 bases; nucleotides outside the gene matches: 4. This CDR3 has 15 residues. Germline CDR1 KGHSH, CDR2 LQKENI. The CDR3 coding sequence is TGTGCCAGCTCACCACCCGGACTAGCTGGCAATGAGCAGTTCTTC. Amino acids: CASSPPGLAGNEQFF.